The rows below give T cell receptor beta chains drawn from one sample of a study of cytomegalovirus exposure and HLA in healthy donors. This table comes from immunoSEQ multiplex PCR, and its TCRdb copy is limited to in-frame clones, with some not included. The table shows fewer than 85,000 clones, with about 78% occurring only once. Sequenced: PBMCs. These receptors all stem from a male donor in good health and CMV-seropositive. Each CDR3 is given with its conserved first and last residue. D genes are given only for firm matches. Where a row states a size, it is once, few, many or the class of an expanded clone; other rows omit it.

. . TRBJ2-7 TRBV29-1 CSVEAAGYEQYF TGCAGCGTTGAAGCAGCGGGCTACGAGCAGTACTTC
. TRBD2 TRBJ2-5 TRBV9 CASSGTSGFQETQYF TGTGCCAGCAGCGGGACTAGCGGTTTCCAAGAGACCCAGTACTTC
few TRBD1 TRBJ1-3 TRBV7-9 CASSYTGVPGNTIYF TGTGCCAGCAGCTATACAGGGGTCCCAGGAAACACCATATATTTT
. . TRBJ1-4 TRBV7-9 CASSLLGGTNEKLFF TGTGCCAGCAGCTTGTTGGGAGGAACTAATGAAAAACTGTTTTTT
. TRBD1 TRBJ2-5 TRBV7-8 CASSQRDRGPYETQYF TGTGCCAGCAGCCAGCGGGACAGGGGGCCTTACGAGACCCAGTACTTC
. . TRBJ2-1 TRBV5-6 CASSPEDYYNEQFF TGTGCCAGCAGCCCAGAGGACTACTACAATGAGCAGTTCTTC
few . TRBJ1-4 TRBV4-3 CASSLRAGANEKLFF TGCGCCAGCAGCTTAAGAGCAGGGGCAAATGAAAAACTGTTTTTT
. . TRBJ1-6 TRBV6-1 CASRDISYNSPLHF TGTGCCAGCAGGGACATCTCCTATAATTCACCCCTCCACTTT
. . TRBJ2-1 TRBV27 CASSLYTSNNEQFF TGTGCCAGCAGTTTATACACCTCCAACAATGAGCAGTTCTTC
. TRBD2 TRBJ2-7 TRBV4-1 CASSLLSTAGTSREQYF TGCGCCAGCAGCCTACTGTCGACAGCCGGGACTAGTCGCGAGCAGTACTTC
. TRBD2 TRBJ2-1 TRBV6-6 CASSYPRREVRAEQFF TGTGCCAGCAGTTACCCTCGGCGGGAGGTAAGGGCTGAGCAGTTCTTC
. . TRBJ2-1 TRBV27 CASSLSAGSRSYNEQFF TGTGCCAGCAGTTTATCGGCAGGTAGTAGGTCCTACAATGAGCAGTTCTTC
. TRBD1 TRBJ2-1 TRBV6-5 CASINTGGSGNEQFF TGTGCCAGCATCAATACAGGGGGCAGCGGCAATGAGCAGTTCTTC
. TRBD1 TRBJ2-3 TRBV6-1 CASSPGQGQADTQYF TGTGCCAGCAGTCCCGGACAGGGTCAGGCAGATACGCAGTATTTT
. TRBD1 TRBJ1-4 TRBV19 CASRSGTGSEKLFF TGTGCCAGCCGATCCGGGACAGGGAGCGAAAAACTGTTTTTT
. TRBD1 TRBJ2-2 TRBV5-1 CASSRGQVDTGELFF TGCGCCAGCAGCCGGGGACAGGTTGACACCGGGGAGCTGTTTTTT
once . TRBJ2-2 TRBV19 CASSRGSGELFF TGTGCCAGCTCAAGGGGATCCGGGGAGCTGTTTTTT
. . TRBJ2-7 TRBV4-3 CASSPGTGSYEQYF TGCGCCAGCAGCCCTGGGACTGGTTCCTACGAGCAGTACTTC
few . TRBJ1-1 TRBV29-1 CSVTEPPNTEAFF TGCAGCGTGACAGAGCCCCCGAACACTGAAGCTTTCTTT
. TRBD1 TRBJ1-5 TRBV27 CASSWDRNQPQHF TGTGCCAGCAGTTGGGACAGGAATCAGCCCCAGCATTTT
. . TRBJ1-2 TRBV5-4 CASSLGLDKNYGYTF TGTGCCAGCAGCTTGGGATTGGACAAGAACTATGGCTACACCTTC
. . TRBJ2-5 TRBV14 CASSQDFWGRGETQYF TGTGCCAGCAGCCAAGATTTTTGGGGGCGAGGGGAGACCCAGTACTTC
. . TRBJ2-7 TRBV27 CASSPSPGKRSYEQYF TGTGCCAGCAGCCCCAGCCCGGGGAAGCGATCCTACGAGCAGTACTTC
. . TRBJ2-7 TRBV6-8 CASPDGRENYEQYF TGTGCCAGCCCCGATGGACGGGAAAACTACGAGCAGTACTTC
. TRBD1 TRBJ2-7 TRBV7-9 CASSLGDRGTTYEQYF TGTGCCAGCAGCTTAGGAGACAGGGGGACAACCTACGAGCAGTACTTC
. . TRBJ1-5 TRBV28 CASRQEGGGNQPQHF TGTGCCAGCAGACAGGAGGGAGGTGGAAATCAGCCCCAGCATTTT
. . TRBJ2-1 TRBV7-2 CASSPHGGYNEQFF TGTGCCAGCAGCCCCCATGGAGGCTACAATGAGCAGTTCTTC
. . TRBJ2-2 TRBV28 CASSFNRNTGELFF TGTGCCAGCAGTTTTAACAGGAACACCGGGGAGCTGTTTTTT
. TRBD1 TRBJ2-1 TRBV11-3 CASSLGDSGPYNEQFF TGTGCCAGCAGCTTAGGGGACAGTGGGCCCTACAATGAGCAGTTCTTC
. . TRBJ1-4 TRBV18 CASSEGATNEKLFF TGTGCCAGCTCCGAGGGGGCAACTAATGAAAAACTGTTTTTT
. TRBD1 TRBJ2-5 TRBV7-9 CASSERQGTETQYF TGTGCCAGCAGCGAACGACAGGGGACGGAGACCCAGTACTTC
. TRBD2 TRBJ2-7 TRBV6-1 CASSELVSGGSSYEQYF TGTGCCAGCAGTGAACTCGTTAGCGGGGGGTCCTCCTACGAGCAGTACTTC
. . TRBJ1-1 TRBV29-1 CSVVPRGNTEAFF TGCAGCGTGGTCCCACGGGGTAACACTGAAGCTTTCTTT
. TRBD2 TRBJ2-1 TRBV10-3 CAISSALSGTSGRTNYNEQFF TGTGCCATCAGCTCGGCCCTGTCCGGGACTAGCGGGAGGACTAACTACAATGAGCAGTTCTTC
. . TRBJ1-6 TRBV7-9 CASSSVGGARSPLHF TGTGCCAGCAGCTCCGTTGGGGGGGCTAGATCACCCCTCCACTTT
. TRBD1 TRBJ2-5 TRBV5-1 CASSPKTGTETQYF TGCGCCAGCAGCCCGAAGACAGGGACCGAGACCCAGTACTTC
. TRBD1 TRBJ2-7 TRBV27 CASRSGLGQGAEEQYF TGTGCCAGCAGATCAGGACTAGGACAGGGGGCAGAAGAGCAGTACTTC
once . TRBJ2-7 TRBV4-1 CASSQVGGAEFYEQYF TGCGCCAGCAGCCAAGTGGGTGGGGCCGAGTTCTACGAGCAGTACTTC
. TRBD2 TRBJ2-5 TRBV7-9 CASSAGGSTVETQYF TGTGCCAGCAGCGCGGGGGGGAGCACCGTCGAGACCCAGTACTTC
. TRBD1 TRBJ1-2 TRBV5-6 CASSQGWTGRSGYTF TGTGCCAGCAGCCAGGGTTGGACAGGGAGAAGTGGCTACACCTTC
. TRBD1 TRBJ2-5 TRBV7-9 CASSPGATGFQETQYF TGTGCCAGCAGCCCAGGCGCGACAGGGTTCCAAGAGACCCAGTACTTC
. . TRBJ1-4 TRBV6-5 CASSYRWLGGEKLFF TGTGCCAGCAGTTACCGATGGTTAGGCGGTGAAAAACTGTTTTTT
. TRBD1 TRBJ1-6 TRBV7-2 CASSLEQGAQSPLHF TGTGCCAGCAGCTTAGAGCAGGGGGCGCAGTCACCCCTCCACTTT
. . TRBJ1-2 TRBV19 CASRLPRQTNYGYTF TGTGCCAGTAGACTCCCCAGGCAGACTAACTATGGCTACACCTTC